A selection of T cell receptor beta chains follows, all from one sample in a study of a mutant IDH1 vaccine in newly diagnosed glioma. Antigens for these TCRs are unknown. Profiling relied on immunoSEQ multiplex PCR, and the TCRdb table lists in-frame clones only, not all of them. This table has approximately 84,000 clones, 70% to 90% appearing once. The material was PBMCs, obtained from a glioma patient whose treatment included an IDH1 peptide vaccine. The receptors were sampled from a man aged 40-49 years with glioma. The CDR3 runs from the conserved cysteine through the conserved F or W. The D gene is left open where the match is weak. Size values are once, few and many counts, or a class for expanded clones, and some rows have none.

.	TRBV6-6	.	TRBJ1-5	CASSYTGSQPQHF	TGTGCCAGCAGTTACACGGGATCTCAGCCCCAGCATTTT
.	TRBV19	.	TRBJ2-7	CASSMVLSYEQYF	TGTGCCAGTAGTATGGTCCTCTCCTACGAGCAGTACTTC
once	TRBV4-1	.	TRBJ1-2	CASSQEGGNTPYGYTF	TGCGCCAGCAGCCAAGAGGGGGGGAATACCCCCTATGGCTACACCTTC
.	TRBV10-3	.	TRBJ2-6	CAISESAFGANVLTF	TGTGCCATCAGTGAGTCGGCTTTTGGCGCCAACGTCCTGACTTTC
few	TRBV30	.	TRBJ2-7	CAWSVTGGAFEQYF	TGTGCCTGGAGTGTTACCGGGGGAGCGTTCGAGCAGTACTTC
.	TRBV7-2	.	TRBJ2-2	CASRPTGELFF	TGTGCCAGCCGTCCCACCGGGGAGCTGTTTTTT
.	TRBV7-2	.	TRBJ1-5	CASSLVTDGNQPQHF	TGTGCCAGCAGCTTAGTGACAGATGGAAATCAGCCCCAGCATTTT
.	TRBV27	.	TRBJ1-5	CASSSPARGPRNQPQHF	TGTGCCAGCAGTAGCCCCGCGAGAGGGCCCCGCAATCAGCCCCAGCATTTT
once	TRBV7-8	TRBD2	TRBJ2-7	CASSLGTSGKTEQYF	TGTGCCAGCAGCTTGGGGACTAGCGGGAAGACCGAGCAGTACTTC
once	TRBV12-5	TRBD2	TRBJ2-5	CASGLSGGQETQYF	TGTGCTAGTGGTTTGTCGGGGGGTCAAGAGACCCAGTACTTC
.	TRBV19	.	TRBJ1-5	CASSHPGASNGQPQHF	TGTGCCAGTAGTCATCCGGGGGCGTCCAATGGGCAGCCCCAGCATTTT
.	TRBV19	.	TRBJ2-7	CASSSLGQGSSYEQYF	TGTGCCAGTAGTTCCTTAGGGCAGGGGAGCTCCTACGAGCAGTACTTC
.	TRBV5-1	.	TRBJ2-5	CASSLGGQGETQYF	TGCGCCAGCAGCTTGGGGGGCCAGGGAGAGACCCAGTACTTC
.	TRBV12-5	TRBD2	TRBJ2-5	CASDSAGDKETQYF	TGTGCTAGTGACTCAGCGGGAGATAAGGAGACCCAGTACTTC
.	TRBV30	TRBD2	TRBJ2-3	CASSGTGTQYF	TGTGCCTCCAGCGGGACGGGTACGCAGTATTTT
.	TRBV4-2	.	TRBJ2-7	CASSQEGTGEQYF	TGTGCCAGCAGCCAAGAGGGTACCGGAGAGCAGTACTTC
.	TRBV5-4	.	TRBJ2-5	CASSHDRQETQYF	TGTGCCAGCAGTCACGACAGACAAGAGACCCAGTACTTC
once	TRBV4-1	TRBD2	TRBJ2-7	CASSQPGLAGFVGSYEQYF	TGCGCCAGCAGCCAACCGGGACTAGCGGGGTTTGTTGGCTCCTACGAGCAGTACTTC
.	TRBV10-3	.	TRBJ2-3	CAIKSSGGGADTQYF	TGTGCCATCAAGAGTAGCGGAGGGGGAGCAGATACGCAGTATTTT
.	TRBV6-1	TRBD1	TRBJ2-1	CASVRDRTLGEQFF	TGTGCCAGCGTCCGGGACAGGACTTTGGGTGAGCAGTTCTTC
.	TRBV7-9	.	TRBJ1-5	CASSLSGESNQPQHF	TGTGCCAGCAGCTTATCCGGGGAGAGCAATCAGCCCCAGCATTTT
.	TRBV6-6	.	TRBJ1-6	CASTSAGINSPLHF	TGTGCCAGCACCTCGGCAGGCATTAATTCACCCCTCCACTTT
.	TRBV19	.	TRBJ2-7	CASTFGPGAAGTYEQYF	TGTGCCAGTACCTTCGGCCCGGGGGCGGCGGGTACATACGAGCAGTACTTC
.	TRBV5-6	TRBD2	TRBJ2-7	CASSLTTSGSYEQYF	TGTGCCAGCAGCCTGACGACTAGCGGGTCCTACGAGCAGTACTTC
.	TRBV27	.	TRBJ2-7	CASSSQGYEQYF	TGTGCCAGCAGTTCTCAGGGTTACGAGCAGTACTTC
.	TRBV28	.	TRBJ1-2	CASSFAGRYYGYTF	TGTGCCAGCAGTTTCGCCGGGAGATACTATGGCTACACCTTC
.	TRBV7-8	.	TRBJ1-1	CASSLGHKGRPNTEAFF	TGTGCCAGCAGCTTGGGTCACAAGGGACGGCCGAACACTGAAGCTTTCTTT
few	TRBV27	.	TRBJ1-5	CASSLAGGFLNQPQHF	TGTGCCAGCAGTTTAGCCGGGGGGTTTCTCAATCAGCCCCAGCATTTT
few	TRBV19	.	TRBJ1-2	CASSIGPDSGYTF	TGTGCCAGTAGTATCGGGCCGGATTCTGGCTACACCTTC
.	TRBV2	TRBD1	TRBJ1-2	CASRDRRSNGYTF	TGTGCCAGCAGGGACAGGAGGAGCAATGGCTACACCTTC
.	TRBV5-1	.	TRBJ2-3	CASSLVPGAADTQYF	TGCGCCAGCAGCTTGGTCCCGGGGGCCGCAGATACGCAGTATTTT
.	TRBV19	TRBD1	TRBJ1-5	CASSIGTGGGFQPQHF	TGTGCCAGTAGTATAGGGACAGGGGGCGGATTTCAGCCCCAGCATTTT
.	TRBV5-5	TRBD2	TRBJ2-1	CASSRLAGILGNEQFF	TGTGCCAGCAGCAGACTAGCGGGTATCCTAGGCAATGAGCAGTTCTTC
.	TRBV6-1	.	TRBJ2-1	CAFSPRLSSYNEQFF	TGTGCCTTCTCCCCCCGACTAAGCTCCTACAATGAGCAGTTCTTC
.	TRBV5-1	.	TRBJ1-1	CASSLGPGPNTEAFF	TGCGCCAGCAGCTTAGGCCCGGGGCCGAACACTGAAGCTTTCTTT
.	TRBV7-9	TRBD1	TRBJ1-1	CASSFSGTGIPEAFF	TGTGCCAGCAGCTTTTCCGGGACAGGGATACCTGAAGCTTTCTTT
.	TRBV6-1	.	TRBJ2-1	CASSEEGYEQFF	TGTGCCAGCAGCGAGGAGGGGTATGAGCAGTTCTTC
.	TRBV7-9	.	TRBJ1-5	CASSLGAGNQPQHF	TGTGCCAGCAGCTTAGGAGCAGGGAATCAGCCCCAGCATTTT